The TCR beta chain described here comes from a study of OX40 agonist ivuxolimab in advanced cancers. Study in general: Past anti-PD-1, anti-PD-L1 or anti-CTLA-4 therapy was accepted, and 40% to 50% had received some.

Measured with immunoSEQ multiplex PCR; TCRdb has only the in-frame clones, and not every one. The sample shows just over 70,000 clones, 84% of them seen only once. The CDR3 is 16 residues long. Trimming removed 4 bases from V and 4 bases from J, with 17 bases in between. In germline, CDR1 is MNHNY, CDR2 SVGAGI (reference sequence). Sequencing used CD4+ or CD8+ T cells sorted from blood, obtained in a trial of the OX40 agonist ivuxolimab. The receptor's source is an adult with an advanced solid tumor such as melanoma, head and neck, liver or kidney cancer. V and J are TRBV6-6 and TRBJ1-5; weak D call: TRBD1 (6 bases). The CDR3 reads CASSSDQQGGNQPQHF. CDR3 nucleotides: TGTGCCAGCAGTTCCGATCAACAGGGTGGGAATCAGCCCCAGCATTTT.